Listed below are T cell receptor beta chains from one sample, sequenced in a study of response to subunit inactivated influenza vaccine. TCRdb re-called the RT-PCR reads with MiXCR, one entry per CDR3 protein. The profile shows roughly 180,000 distinct CDR3 sequences, about 10% of them singletons. This sample comprised non-naive T cells sorted from PBMCs, obtained on the day of vaccination. These TCRs come from a man in his fifties who received an inactivated influenza vaccine. Both conserved end residues are part of each CDR3. The D gene is left open where the match is weak. Size tells how often a clone was seen (once, few, many) or the class of an expanded clone, and some rows leave it out.

J | V | size | D | CDR3 | DNA
TRBJ1-5 | TRBV20-1 | few | . | CSASGDQPQHF | TGCAGTGCTAGTGGTGATCAGCCCCAGCATTTT
TRBJ2-1 | TRBV24-1 | many | . | CATSDPGGEEQFF | TGTGCCACCAGCGATCCAGGGGGGGAGGAGCAGTTCTTC
TRBJ2-1 | TRBV5-1 | . | . | CASSAGLSSSYNEQFF | TGCGCCAGCAGCGCCGGACTTTCGAGCTCCTACAATGAGCAGTTCTTC
TRBJ1-3 | TRBV15 | many | . | CATSRGGDSGNTIYF | TGTGCCACCAGCAGAGGGGGAGACTCTGGAAACACCATATATTTT
TRBJ1-2 | TRBV7-2 | . | TRBD1 | CASSRGWTGQYGYTF | TGTGCCAGCAGCCGCGGATGGACAGGGCAATATGGCTACACCTTC
TRBJ1-2 | TRBV6-5 | . | . | CASSPNQGRATF | TGTGCCAGCAGCCCCAATCAGGGGCGCGCGACCTTC
TRBJ2-2 | TRBV11-2 | . | . | CASSYWSGGELFF | TGTGCCAGCAGCTACTGGTCGGGCGGGGAGCTGTTTTTT
TRBJ2-3 | TRBV11-1 | few | TRBD2 | CASSPRTSGGAPNRGTQYF | TGTGCCAGCAGCCCCAGGACTAGCGGGGGGGCCCCAAATCGCGGTACGCAGTATTTT
TRBJ2-7 | TRBV20-1 | . | . | CSPSPVAYEQYF | TGCAGTCCATCCCCTGTGGCCTACGAGCAGTACTTC
TRBJ2-7 | TRBV4-1 | few | TRBD1 | CASSQFDRGSGEQYF | TGCGCCAGCAGCCAATTCGACAGGGGATCCGGCGAGCAGTACTTC
TRBJ2-7 | TRBV7-8 | . | . | CASSPFDAGPYEQYF | TGTGCCAGCAGCCCATTTGATGCGGGGCCCTACGAGCAGTACTTC
TRBJ2-2 | TRBV12-3/TRBV12-4 | many | . | CASTQATANTGELFF | TGTGCCAGCACCCAGGCAACAGCGAACACCGGGGAGCTGTTTTTT
TRBJ1-2 | TRBV6-1 | few | TRBD1 | CASSPLDRGHGYTF | TGTGCCAGCAGTCCCCTGGACAGGGGGCATGGCTACACCTTC
TRBJ2-5 | TRBV29-1 | many | . | CSARLQETQYF | TGCAGCGCAAGGTTGCAAGAGACCCAGTACTTC
TRBJ1-2 | TRBV9 | . | . | CASSPPGNHGYTF | TGTGCCAGCAGCCCACCTGGGAATCATGGCTACACCTTC
TRBJ2-3 | TRBV7-2 | . | . | CASSLMNTDTQYF | TGTGCCAGCAGCTTAATGAACACAGATACGCAGTATTTT
TRBJ2-7 | TRBV4-3 | few | . | CASSQGGRGPYEQYF | TGCGCCAGCAGCCAAGGGGGCAGGGGCCCCTACGAGCAGTACTTC
TRBJ1-2 | TRBV11-2 | few | . | CASSLGPGRGYTF | TGTGCCAGCAGCTTAGGTCCGGGTCGTGGCTACACCTTC
TRBJ2-7 | TRBV4-3 | . | . | CASSQGTASYEQYF | TGCGCCAGCAGCCAAGGTACGGCCTCCTACGAGCAGTACTTC
TRBJ2-2 | TRBV4-3 | few | . | CASSQDQMGSGELFF | TGCGCCAGCAGCCAAGATCAAATGGGGTCCGGGGAGCTGTTTTTT
TRBJ2-5 | TRBV18 | few | TRBD2 | CASSPEGLAELETQYF | TGTGCCAGCTCACCCGAGGGACTAGCGGAATTGGAGACCCAGTACTTC
TRBJ2-3 | TRBV5-1 | . | . | CASSQQGTSTDTQYF | TGCGCCAGCAGTCAACAGGGTACGAGCACAGATACGCAGTATTTT
TRBJ1-1 | TRBV20-1 | . | . | CSARGVPGTEAFF | TGCAGTGCTAGAGGAGTCCCGGGCACTGAAGCTTTCTTT
TRBJ2-7 | TRBV12-3/TRBV12-4 | . | . | CASSSAGMTHVGQYF | TGTGCCAGCTCCTCGGCGGGAATGACCCATGTGGGGCAGTACTTC
TRBJ1-2 | TRBV3-1 | . | . | CASSPRDLYGYTF | TGTGCCAGCAGCCCGCGGGACCTCTATGGCTACACCTTC
TRBJ1-5 | TRBV12-3/TRBV12-4 | many | . | CASSGGGNQPQHF | TGTGCCAGCAGTGGGGGAGGGAATCAGCCCCAGCATTTT
TRBJ1-5 | TRBV18 | many | . | CASSPRRSNQPQHF | TGTGCCAGCTCACCAAGGCGGAGCAATCAGCCCCAGCATTTT
TRBJ2-1 | TRBV7-2 | . | . | CASRSPVGANEQFF | TGTGCCAGCAGGTCCCCCGTCGGGGCCAATGAGCAGTTCTTC
TRBJ2-2 | TRBV5-6 | . | . | CASSSYHTNTGELFF | TGTGCCAGCAGCTCCTACCACACGAACACCGGGGAGCTGTTTTTT
TRBJ2-3 | TRBV5-8 | many | TRBD1 | CASSPHRGSDTQYF | TGTGCCAGCAGCCCCCACAGGGGTTCAGATACGCAGTATTTT
TRBJ1-1 | TRBV5-1 | . | . | CASSSRSTAGTEAFF | TGCGCCAGCAGCTCCAGATCAACAGCGGGAACTGAAGCTTTCTTT
TRBJ2-1 | TRBV27 | . | . | CASRTQKIADEQFF | TGTGCCAGCCGAACACAGAAGATAGCGGATGAGCAGTTCTTC
TRBJ1-6 | TRBV20-1 | many | . | CSALIDPSAPLHF | TGCAGTGCCCTAATCGACCCTTCGGCACCCCTCCACTTT
TRBJ2-7 | TRBV20-1 | few | TRBD2 | CSAERTSGRLSEQYF | TGCAGTGCTGAGAGGACTAGCGGGAGGTTGAGCGAGCAGTACTTC
TRBJ2-3 | TRBV5-4 | few | TRBD2 | CAMLTSGSTDTQYF | TGTGCCATGCTGACTAGCGGGAGCACAGATACGCAGTATTTT
TRBJ2-1 | TRBV7-9 | many | . | CASSLAGKYNEQFF | TGTGCCAGCAGCTTAGCTGGCAAGTACAATGAGCAGTTCTTC
TRBJ2-5 | TRBV6-1 | . | TRBD1 | CASSQPGGAETQYF | TGTGCCAGCAGTCAACCAGGGGGCGCAGAGACCCAGTACTTC
TRBJ2-7 | TRBV28 | few | TRBD2 | CASSSPSGPYEQYF | TGTGCCAGCAGTTCGCCTAGCGGACCCTACGAGCAGTACTTC
TRBJ2-1 | TRBV19 | few | TRBD2 | CASSIGYLRLAGHNEQFF | TGTGCCAGTAGTATAGGGTATCTAAGACTAGCGGGGCACAATGAGCAGTTCTTC
TRBJ2-1 | TRBV19 | many | TRBD1 | CASSPRTGRSYNEQFF | TGTGCCAGTAGTCCCCGGACAGGCCGCTCCTACAATGAGCAGTTCTTC
TRBJ2-1 | TRBV7-8 | many | . | CASSLALLTSYNEQFF | TGTGCCAGCAGCTTAGCGCTGTTAACCTCCTACAATGAGCAGTTCTTC
TRBJ2-7 | TRBV10-3 | . | TRBD2 | CAISEEGGRGYEQYF | TGTGCCATCAGTGAAGAGGGAGGGAGAGGCTACGAGCAGTACTTC
TRBJ2-7 | TRBV20-1 | . | . | CSALGSSREQYF | TGCAGTGCCCTCGGGTCTAGCCGCGAGCAGTACTTC
TRBJ2-1 | TRBV12-3/TRBV12-4 | many | TRBD2 | CASSPTSGSFGEQFF | TGTGCCAGCAGTCCTACTAGCGGGAGTTTCGGTGAGCAGTTCTTC
TRBJ2-7 | TRBV29-1 | many | . | CSVRWSPRGEQYF | TGCAGCGTTCGCTGGTCCCCTAGGGGCGAGCAGTACTTC
TRBJ2-3 | TRBV20-1 | . | . | CSARIGSGLSTDTQYF | TGCAGTGCTCGAATAGGCAGCGGGTTGAGCACAGATACGCAGTATTTT
TRBJ2-1 | TRBV5-1 | once | TRBD2 | CASSLELAGRGDNEQFF | TGCGCCAGCAGCTTGGAACTAGCGGGAAGGGGGGACAATGAGCAGTTCTTC
TRBJ2-2 | TRBV15 | . | TRBD2 | CATSSKEEGGDGTGELFF | TGTGCCACCAGCTCAAAGGAGGAGGGAGGGGACGGCACCGGGGAGCTGTTTTTT
TRBJ2-7 | TRBV20-1 | . | . | CSAPPAGGFAYEQYF | TGCAGTGCCCCGCCGGCCGGGGGATTCGCCTACGAGCAGTACTTC
TRBJ1-1 | TRBV20-1 | many | . | CSAPANTEAFF | TGCAGTGCTCCCGCGAACACTGAAGCTTTCTTT